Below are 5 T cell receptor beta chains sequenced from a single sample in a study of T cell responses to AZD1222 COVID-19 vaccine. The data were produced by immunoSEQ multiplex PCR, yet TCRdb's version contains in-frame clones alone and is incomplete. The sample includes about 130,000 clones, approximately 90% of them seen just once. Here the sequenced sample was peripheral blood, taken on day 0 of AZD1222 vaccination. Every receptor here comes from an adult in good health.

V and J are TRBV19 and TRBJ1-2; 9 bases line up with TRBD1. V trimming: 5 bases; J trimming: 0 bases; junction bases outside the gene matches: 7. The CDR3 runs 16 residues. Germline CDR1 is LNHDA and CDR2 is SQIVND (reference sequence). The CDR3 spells CASSRTGAPSNYGYTF. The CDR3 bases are TGTGCCAGTAGTCGGACAGGGGCCCCTTCTAACTATGGCTACACCTTC.

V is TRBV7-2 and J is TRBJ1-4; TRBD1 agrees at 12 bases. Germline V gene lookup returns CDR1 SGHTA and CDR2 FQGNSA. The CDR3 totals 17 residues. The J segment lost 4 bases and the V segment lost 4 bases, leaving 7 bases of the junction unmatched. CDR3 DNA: TGTGCCAGCAGCTCCCGGGACAGGGGGCTAGTTAATGAAAAACTGTTTTTT. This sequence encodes CASSSRDRGLVNEKLFF.

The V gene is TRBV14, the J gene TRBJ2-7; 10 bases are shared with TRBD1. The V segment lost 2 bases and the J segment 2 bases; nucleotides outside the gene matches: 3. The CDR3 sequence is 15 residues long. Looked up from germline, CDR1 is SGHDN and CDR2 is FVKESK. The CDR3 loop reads CASSQIGTGAYEQYF. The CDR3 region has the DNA TGTGCCAGCAGCCAAATAGGGACAGGGGCCTACGAGCAGTACTTC.

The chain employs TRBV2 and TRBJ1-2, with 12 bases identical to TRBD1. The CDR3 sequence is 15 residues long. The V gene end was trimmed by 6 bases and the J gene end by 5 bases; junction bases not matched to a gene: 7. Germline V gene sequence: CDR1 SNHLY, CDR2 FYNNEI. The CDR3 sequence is CASRAGTGGHYGYTF. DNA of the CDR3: TGTGCCAGCAGAGCAGGGACAGGGGGCCATTATGGCTACACCTTC.

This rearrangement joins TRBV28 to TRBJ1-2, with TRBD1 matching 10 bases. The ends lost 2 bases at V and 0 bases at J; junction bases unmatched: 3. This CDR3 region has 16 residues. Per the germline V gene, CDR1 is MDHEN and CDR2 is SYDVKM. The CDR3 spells CASSLGGQGANYGYTF. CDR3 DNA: TGTGCCAGCAGTTTAGGAGGACAGGGGGCTAACTATGGCTACACCTTC.